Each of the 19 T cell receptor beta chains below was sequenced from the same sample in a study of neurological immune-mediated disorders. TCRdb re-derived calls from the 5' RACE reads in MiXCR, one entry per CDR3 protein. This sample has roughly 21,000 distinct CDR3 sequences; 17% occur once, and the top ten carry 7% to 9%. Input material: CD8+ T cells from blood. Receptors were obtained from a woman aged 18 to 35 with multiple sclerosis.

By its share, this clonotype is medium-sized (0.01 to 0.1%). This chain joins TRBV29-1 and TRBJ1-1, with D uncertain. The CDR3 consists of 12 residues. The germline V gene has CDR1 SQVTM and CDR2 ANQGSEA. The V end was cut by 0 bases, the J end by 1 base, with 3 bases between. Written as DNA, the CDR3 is TGCAGCGTTGAAGAAGGGAACACTGAAGCTTTCTTT. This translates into CSVEEGNTEAFF.

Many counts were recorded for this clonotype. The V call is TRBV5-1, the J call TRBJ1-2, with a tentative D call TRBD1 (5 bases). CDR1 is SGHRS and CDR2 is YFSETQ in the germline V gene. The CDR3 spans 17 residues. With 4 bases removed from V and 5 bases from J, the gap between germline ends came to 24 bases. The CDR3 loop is CASSATGGRSQFYGYTF. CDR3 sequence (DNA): TGCGCCAGCAGCGCCACCGGGGGACGATCACAATTTTATGGCTACACCTTC.

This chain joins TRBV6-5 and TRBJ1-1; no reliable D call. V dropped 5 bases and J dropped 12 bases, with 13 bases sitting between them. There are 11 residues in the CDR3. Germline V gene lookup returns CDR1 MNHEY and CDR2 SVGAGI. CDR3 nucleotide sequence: TGTGCCAGCAGTCCGGGGTCCCCGACTTTCTTT. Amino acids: CASSPGSPTFF.

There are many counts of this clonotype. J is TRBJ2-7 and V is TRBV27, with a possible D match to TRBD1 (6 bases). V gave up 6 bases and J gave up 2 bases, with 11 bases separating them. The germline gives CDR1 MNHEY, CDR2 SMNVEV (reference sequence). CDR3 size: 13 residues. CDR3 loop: CASRETGTYEQYF. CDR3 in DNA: TGTGCCAGCAGGGAGACAGGAACCTACGAGCAGTACTTC.

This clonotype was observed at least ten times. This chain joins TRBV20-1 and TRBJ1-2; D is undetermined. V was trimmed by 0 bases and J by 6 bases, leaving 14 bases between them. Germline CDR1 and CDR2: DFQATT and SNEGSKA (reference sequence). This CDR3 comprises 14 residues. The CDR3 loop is CSARDTGRKDGYTF. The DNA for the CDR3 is TGCAGTGCTAGAGATACGGGCCGAAAGGATGGCTACACCTTC.

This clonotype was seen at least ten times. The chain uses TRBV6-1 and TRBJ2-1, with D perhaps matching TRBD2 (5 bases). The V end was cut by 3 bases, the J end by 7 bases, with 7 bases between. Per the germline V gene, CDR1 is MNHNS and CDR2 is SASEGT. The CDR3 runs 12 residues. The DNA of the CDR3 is TGTGCCAGCAGTGACCCGGGAAATGAGCAGTTCTTC. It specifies CASSDPGNEQFF.

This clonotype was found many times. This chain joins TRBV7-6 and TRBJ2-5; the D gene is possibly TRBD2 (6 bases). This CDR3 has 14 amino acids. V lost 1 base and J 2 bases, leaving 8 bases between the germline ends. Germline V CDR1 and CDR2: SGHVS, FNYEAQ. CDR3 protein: CASSLDGGQETQYF. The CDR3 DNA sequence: TGTGCCAGCAGCTTAGACGGGGGACAAGAGACCCAGTACTTC.

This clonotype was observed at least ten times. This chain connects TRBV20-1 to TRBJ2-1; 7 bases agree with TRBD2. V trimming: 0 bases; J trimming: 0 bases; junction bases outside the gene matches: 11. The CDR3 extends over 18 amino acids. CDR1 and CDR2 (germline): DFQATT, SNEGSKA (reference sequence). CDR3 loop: CSAREVASGDPSYNEQFF. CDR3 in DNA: TGCAGTGCTAGAGAGGTGGCGAGCGGGGATCCCTCCTACAATGAGCAGTTCTTC.

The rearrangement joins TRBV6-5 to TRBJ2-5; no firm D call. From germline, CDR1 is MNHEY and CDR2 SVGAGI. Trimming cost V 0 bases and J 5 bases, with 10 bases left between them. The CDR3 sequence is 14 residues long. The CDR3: CASSYSRRRETQYF. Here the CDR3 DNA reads TGTGCCAGCAGTTACTCGCGGCGTAGGGAGACCCAGTACTTC.

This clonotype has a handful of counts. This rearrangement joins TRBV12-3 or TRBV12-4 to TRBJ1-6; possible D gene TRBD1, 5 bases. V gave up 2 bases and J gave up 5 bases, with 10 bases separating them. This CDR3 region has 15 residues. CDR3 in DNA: TGTGCCAGCAGTTTAACCGGGACCGATAATTCACCCCTCCACTTT. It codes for CASSLTGTDNSPLHF.

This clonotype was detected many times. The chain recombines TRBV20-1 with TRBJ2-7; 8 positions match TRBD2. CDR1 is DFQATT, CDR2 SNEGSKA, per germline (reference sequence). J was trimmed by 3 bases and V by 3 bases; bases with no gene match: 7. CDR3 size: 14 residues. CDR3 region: CSARGRGVLYEQYF. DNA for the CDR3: TGCAGTGCTAGGGGGCGGGGGGTCCTCTACGAGCAGTACTTC.

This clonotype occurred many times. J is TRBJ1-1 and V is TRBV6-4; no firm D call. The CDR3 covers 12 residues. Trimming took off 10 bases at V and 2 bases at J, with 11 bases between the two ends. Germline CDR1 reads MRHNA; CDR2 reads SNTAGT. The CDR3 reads CATTAGNTEAFF. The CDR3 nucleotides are TGTGCCACCACAGCAGGTAACACTGAAGCTTTCTTT.

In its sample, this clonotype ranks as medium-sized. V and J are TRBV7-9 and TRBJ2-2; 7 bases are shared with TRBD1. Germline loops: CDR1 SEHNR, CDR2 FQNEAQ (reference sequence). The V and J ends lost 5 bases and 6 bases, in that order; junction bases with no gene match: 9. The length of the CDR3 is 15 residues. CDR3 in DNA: TGTGCCAGCAGCCTTTTGACAGGGACGCCCGGGGAGCTGTTTTTT. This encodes CASSLLTGTPGELFF.

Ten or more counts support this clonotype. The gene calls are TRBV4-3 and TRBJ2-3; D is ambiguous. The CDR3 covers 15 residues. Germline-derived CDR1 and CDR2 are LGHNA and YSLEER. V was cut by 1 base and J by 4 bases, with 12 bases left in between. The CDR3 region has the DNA TGCGCCAGCAGCCAAGTTTTCGCGTTCGCAGATACGCAGTATTTT. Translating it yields CASSQVFAFADTQYF.

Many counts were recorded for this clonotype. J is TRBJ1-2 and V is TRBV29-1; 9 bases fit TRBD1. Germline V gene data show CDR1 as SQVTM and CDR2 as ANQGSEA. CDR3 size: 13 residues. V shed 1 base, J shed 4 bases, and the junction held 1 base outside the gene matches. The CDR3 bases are TGCAGCGTTGAAGCGGACAGGGGCTATGGCTACACCTTC. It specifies CSVEADRGYGYTF.

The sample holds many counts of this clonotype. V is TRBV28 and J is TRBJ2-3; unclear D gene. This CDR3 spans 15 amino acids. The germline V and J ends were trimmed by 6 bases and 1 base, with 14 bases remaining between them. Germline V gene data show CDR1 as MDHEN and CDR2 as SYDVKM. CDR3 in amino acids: CASRARSARTDTQYF. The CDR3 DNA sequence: TGTGCCAGCAGGGCCCGCTCTGCCCGCACAGATACGCAGTATTTT.

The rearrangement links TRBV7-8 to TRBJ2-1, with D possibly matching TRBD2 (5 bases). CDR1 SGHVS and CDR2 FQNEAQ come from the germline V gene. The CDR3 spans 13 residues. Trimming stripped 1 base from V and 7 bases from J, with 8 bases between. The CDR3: CASSLGTGNEQFF. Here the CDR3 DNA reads TGTGCCAGCAGCTTAGGAACGGGAAATGAGCAGTTCTTC.

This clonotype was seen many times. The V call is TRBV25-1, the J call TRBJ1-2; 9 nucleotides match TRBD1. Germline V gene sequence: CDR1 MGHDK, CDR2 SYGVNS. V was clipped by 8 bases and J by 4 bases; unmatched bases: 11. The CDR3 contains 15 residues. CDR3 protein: CASSDRGMSIYGYTF. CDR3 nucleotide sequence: TGTGCCAGCTCGGACAGGGGAATGTCTATCTATGGCTACACCTTC.

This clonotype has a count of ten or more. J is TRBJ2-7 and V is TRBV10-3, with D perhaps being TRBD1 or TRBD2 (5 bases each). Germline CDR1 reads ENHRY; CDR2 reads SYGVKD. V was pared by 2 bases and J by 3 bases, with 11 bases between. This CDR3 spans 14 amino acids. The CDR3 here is CAISERGSYYEQYF. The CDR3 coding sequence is TGTGCCATCAGTGAGCGGGGCAGTTACTACGAGCAGTACTTC.